The 14 T cell receptor gamma chains in this list originate from one sample, sequenced in a study of gamma delta lymphoproliferative disorders and STAT genes. Genomic DNA from isolated PBMCs served as the sequencing template. TCRdb re-called the multiplex PCR reads using CATT. The sample contains several hundred gamma-chain clones, about 17% of which appear only once. The source material was blood. The receptors derive from a human donor in good health.

This clone qualifies as medium-sized. The CDR3 bases are TGTGCCACCTGGGACGGGACTCCCAGTGATTATTATAAGAAACTCTTT. Amino acids: CATWDGTPSDYYKKLF. V gene TRGV2 combines with J gene TRGJ1 or TRGJ2. In the absence of a J gene in TCRdb, the DNA was matched to germline to assign it here. CDR1 and CDR2 (germline): EGSNGY, YDSYNSKV. After removal of 0 bases from V and 2 bases from J, the junction contained 10 bases not matched to a gene. This CDR3 contains 16 residues.

This clone is judged medium-sized. The chain carries TRGV2 and TRGJ1 or TRGJ2. The J gene is not listed in TCRdb, so it was assigned here from a DNA match to germline. V gave up 1 base and J gave up 3 bases; unmatched junction bases: 3. CDR3 length: 13 amino acids. Per germline, CDR1 EGSNGY and CDR2 YDSYNSKV. The CDR3 bases are TGTGCCACCTGGGACGGATTTTATTATAAGAAACTCTTT. It specifies CATWDGFYYKKLF.

Notes on this clone: The amino acid sequence in TCRdb belongs to a much larger clone and departs from this DNA's translation at residue 9, likely a sequencing read error; the sequence shown is translated from the DNA. The chain couples TRGV4 to TRGJP1. As TCRdb names no J gene, one was assigned here on the basis of a DNA match to germline. Trimming at V came to 1 base and at J to 12 bases, leaving 8 bases not matched to a gene. The CDR3 is 13 amino acids. Germline CDR1 reads EGSTGY; CDR2 reads YDSYTSSV. The CDR3 sequence is CATWDGLGRFKIF. DNA of the CDR3: TGTGCCACCTGGGATGGTCTCGGTCGGTTCAAGATATTT.

This chain uses TRGV10 with TRGJP1. TCRdb gives no J gene; it was assigned here by matching the DNA to germline. TRGV10 counts as an open reading frame of uncertain function. CDR3 length equals 16 residues. V was clipped by 8 bases and J by 0 bases; unmatched bases: 10. CDR3 bases: TGTGCTGCGTGGAGAACGAAGGATACCACTGGTTGGTTCAAGATATTT. It yields the protein CAAWRTKDTTGWFKIF.

Notes on this clone: With only one base between it and a far larger clone, this is likely a read error. The DNA is omitted, as the CDR3 cannot be located on it reliably, and the CDR3 follows TCRdb's listing. CDR3 amino acids: CTTVPAGSKKLF. V gene TRGV11 was called; the J gene was not. TRGV11 is classed as an ORF, of uncertain function. The CDR3 length is 12 residues, termini included.

Relative to its sample, this clone is large (0.1 to 1%). The chain is built from TRGV3 and TRGJ1 or TRGJ2. The J gene comes from matching the DNA to germline here; TCRdb lacks it. The V gene end was trimmed by 4 bases and the J gene end by 8 bases; junction bases not matched to a gene: 8. Germline CDR1 and CDR2: VTNTFY and YDVSTARD (reference sequence). The CDR3 spans 12 residues. The CDR3 nucleotides are TGTGCCACCTGGGAGAAGGCGCATAAGAAACTCTTT. Translated: CATWEKAHKKLF.

This clone is large by share. This sequence joins TRGV2 and TRGJP2. Germline matching of the DNA provided the J gene here, since TCRdb leaves it blank. Trimming at V came to 3 bases and at J to 14 bases, leaving 12 bases not matched to a gene. The germline CDR1 and CDR2 sequences are EGSNGY and YDSYNSKV. This CDR3 spans 13 amino acids. The CDR3 DNA follows: TGTGCCACCTGGGACAGTCTGGCCAATATCAAGACGTTT. Its protein is CATWDSLANIKTF.

This rearrangement joins TRGV10 to TRGJP1. Here the J gene was assigned by germline matching of the DNA, as TCRdb has none. TRGV10 belongs to the ORF category, with a function that is uncertain. Trimming removed 8 bases from V and 0 bases from J; junction bases left unmatched: 7. There are 15 residues in the CDR3. The CDR3 region is CAAWIFDTTGWFKIF. The CDR3 DNA reads TGTGCTGCGTGGATTTTTGATACCACTGGTTGGTTCAAGATATTT.

The chain has TRGV2 and TRGJP1. No J gene is reported in TCRdb; it was inferred here by comparing the DNA with germline. J lost 3 bases, V lost 2 bases, and 0 bases had no gene match. Germline V lookup: CDR1 EGSNGY, CDR2 YDSYNSKV. The CDR3 contains 13 residues. CDR3 loop: CATWDATGWFKIF. CDR3 bases: TGTGCCACCTGGGACGCCACTGGTTGGTTCAAGATATTT.

This clone is classed as large (0.1 to 1%). J is TRGJ1 or TRGJ2 and V is TRGV2. The J gene was missing in TCRdb and was found by matching the end of the DNA to germline. J lost 2 bases, V lost 1 base, and 2 bases had no gene match. The germline V gene has CDR1 EGSNGY and CDR2 YDSYNSKV. CDR3 length equals 13 residues. The CDR3 DNA follows: TGTGCCACCTGGGACGGTCATTATTATAAGAAACTCTTT. This translates into CATWDGHYYKKLF.

The chain couples TRGV11 to TRGJ1 or TRGJ2. The J gene, not given by TCRdb, was assigned here from a germline match of the nucleotide sequence. TRGV11 counts as an open reading frame of uncertain function. The CDR3 is 12 amino acids. V was clipped by 8 bases and J by 3 bases; unmatched bases: 4. Written as DNA, the CDR3 is TGTGCCTGCTGGACCGTTTATTATAAGAAACTCTTT. Residues: CACWTVYYKKLF.

By sample fraction, this clone is large. The V and J genes are TRGV10 and TRGJ1 or TRGJ2. TCRdb leaves out the J gene; it was filled in here by matching the DNA to germline. TRGV10 is an ORF, with its function uncertain. The J segment lost 11 bases and the V segment lost 8 bases, leaving 22 bases of the junction unmatched. The CDR3 sequence is 15 residues long. The CDR3, as DNA: TGTGCTGCGTGGGATTTTGGGGGATCCACCGGGGAGAAACTCTTT. It specifies CAAWDFGGSTGEKLF.

V gene TRGV5 combines with J gene TRGJ1 or TRGJ2. TCRdb does not report a J gene; here it was assigned by matching the DNA to germline references. This CDR3 spans 13 amino acids. J lost 5 bases, V lost 0 bases, and 4 bases had no gene match. The germline CDR1 and CDR2 sequences are VINAFY and YDVSNSKD. The CDR3 nucleotides read TGTGCCACCTGGGACAGGCGTCATTATAAGAAACTCTTT. The encoded protein is CATWDRRHYKKLF.

By sample share, this clone is large. The J gene is TRGJP1, the V gene TRGV10. TCRdb gives no J gene; it was assigned here by matching the DNA to germline. TRGV10 is given ORF status, its function remaining uncertain. CDR3 length: 12 amino acids. Losses at the gene ends were 11 bases for V and 8 bases for J; bases not matched to a gene: 9. This CDR3 reads CAAGGVGWFKIF. In DNA, the CDR3 is TGTGCTGCGGGGGGGGTCGGTTGGTTCAAGATATTT.